The clone carrying this TCR beta chain was picked up one time. Its specificity is not known. This sample was taken from a study of T cell responses to AZD1222 COVID-19 vaccine. The CDR3 totals 13 residues. Germline V gene sequence: CDR1 GTSNPN, CDR2 SVGIG (reference sequence). Trimming took off 2 bases at V and 7 bases at J, with 14 bases between the two ends. Findings and caveats of the study: Repertoires were obtained solely post-peak T cell response.

Clones were sequenced by immunoSEQ multiplex PCR, and TCRdb holds only the in-frame ones, with some missing. In the table there are 95,000 to 110,000 clones, 90% of which are singletons. The TCR sequence derives from an adult in good health. Sequencing used peripheral blood, obtained on day 0 of AZD1222 vaccination. This chain joins TRBV30 and TRBJ1-2; no firm D call. CDR3 protein: CAWSPRQWVGYTF. The CDR3 coding sequence is TGTGCCTGGAGTCCCCGGCAGTGGGTTGGCTACACCTTC.